The entry below describes one T cell receptor beta chain. Its antigen is unknown. This record comes from a study of cytomegalovirus exposure and HLA in healthy donors. Study-level findings and limits: The authors assumed roughly uniform sequencing depth across donors for presence/absence analyses. A few CMV-associated chains proved CMV antigen-specific in vitro.

V was shortened by 5 bases and J by 6 bases, with 14 bases between the two germline ends. The germline V gene has CDR1 SGHNT and CDR2 YENEEA. The CDR3 extends over 13 amino acids. Both 60 Vbeta primers and 13 Jbeta primers went into the PCR. Here immunoSEQ multiplex PCR was the method, and the copy in TCRdb shows in-frame clones only, minus some. The sample lists about 210,000 clones, about four fifths occurring once. The gene calls are TRBV11-3 and TRBJ2-7; D unresolved. Material: PBMCs. The source is a man in his forties in good health and CMV-seropositive. The CDR3 DNA sequence: TGTGCCAGCAGCCTTGACCCAGGTGGCGAGCAGTACGTC. Protein product: CASSLDPGGEQYV.